This T cell receptor beta chain was recovered during a study of T-cell reconstitution after alpha-beta-depleted transplantation in children. The TCRbeta library was prepared with unique molecular identifiers. MiXCR, applied by TCRdb to the PCR reads, yields one record per CDR3 protein. The sample consists of around 670,000 distinct CDR3 sequences, approximately 14% of them appearing once. General observations from the study: From surviving recipient T cells and thymic progenitors came the high day-60 TCRbeta diversity observed in some patients.

There are a few counts of this clonotype. Its antigen is unidentified. This specimen consisted of PBMCs, obtained before TCRalphabeta/CD19-depleted stem cell transplant. The receptor was derived from a girl aged 2-15 years with congenital amegakaryocytic thrombocytopenia, due to receive a stem cell transplant.

CDR3 amino acids: CASSLLDPEAFF. In DNA form, the CDR3 reads TGTGCCAGCAGCTTACTAGACCCTGAAGCTTTCTTT. The chain is built from TRBV11-2 and TRBJ1-1, with D hard to call. Germline assignment: CDR1 SGHAT and CDR2 FQNNGV. Trimming stripped 2 bases from V and 6 bases from J, with 7 bases between. This CDR3 spans 12 amino acids.